Shown below are 13 T cell receptor beta chains from a single sample sequenced in a study of T cell responses to AZD1222 COVID-19 vaccine. Here immunoSEQ multiplex PCR was the method, and the copy in TCRdb shows in-frame clones only, minus some. The table shows some 200,000 clones, with approximately 90% occurring only once. This material consisted of peripheral blood, taken on day 0 of AZD1222 vaccination. These receptors came from an adult in good health.

Only one count was recorded for this clone. The chain has TRBV13 and TRBJ2-5, with D perhaps matching TRBD1 (5 bases). The germline CDR1 and CDR2 sequences are PRHDT and FYEKMQ (reference sequence). The CDR3 is 15 residues long. V gave up 5 bases and J gave up 2 bases, with 15 bases separating them. CDR3 protein: CASSGSGWGQETQYF. The CDR3 DNA reads TGTGCCAGCAGCGGATCAGGGTGGGGTCAAGAGACCCAGTACTTC.

This clone came up once. The chain recombines TRBV5-1 with TRBJ1-1; 8 nucleotides align to TRBD1. The length of the CDR3 is 14 residues. The ends lost 2 bases at V and 4 bases at J; junction bases unmatched: 4. CDR1 is SGHRS, CDR2 YFSETQ, per germline. Written as DNA, the CDR3 is TGCGCCAGCAGCTTTGGACAGGGAGGCACTGAAGCTTTCTTT. Translated, it gives CASSFGQGGTEAFF.

The CDR3 DNA is TGCGCCAGCAGCCTAGGGGGACCGGGGAACACTGAAGCTTTCTTT. It translates to CASSLGGPGNTEAFF. V is TRBV5-1 and J is TRBJ1-1; the D gene is possibly TRBD1 (6 bases). Germline V lookup: CDR1 SGHRS, CDR2 YFSETQ. V lost 4 bases and J 1 base, leaving 14 bases between the germline ends. The CDR3 contains 15 residues.

The chain links TRBV14 to TRBJ1-1; D gene unclear. V lost 1 base and J lost 6, with 12 bases in between. The CDR3 spans 14 residues. Germline CDR1 SGHDN, CDR2 FVKESK. CDR3 coding DNA: TGTGCCAGCAGCCAAGGCGTCCCGGGCGCTGAAGCTTTCTTT. This translates into CASSQGVPGAEAFF. Looking up the rest from reference TRBV14 and TRBJ1-1 gives the full variable domain: EAGVTQFPSHSVIEKGQTVTLRCDPISGHDNLYWYRRVMGKEIKFLLHFVKESKQDESGMPNNRFLAERTGGTYSTLKVQPAELEDSGVYFCASSQGVPGAEAFFGQGTRLTVV.

The chain links TRBV5-1 to TRBJ1-1; 8 nucleotides align to TRBD1. CDR1 and CDR2 (germline): SGHRS, YFSETQ. This CDR3 is 16 amino acids long. Trimming cost V 4 bases and J 2 bases; bases outside gene matches: 10. The CDR3, as DNA: TGCGCCAGCAGCCCAGACAGGGGTCCACTTAACACTGAAGCTTTCTTT. Amino acids: CASSPDRGPLNTEAFF.

The V call is TRBV5-4, the J call TRBJ2-7, with 9 bases aligning to TRBD1. CDR1 and CDR2 from the germline V gene are SGHNT and YYREEE (reference sequence). The V gene end was trimmed by 4 bases and the J gene end by 6 bases; junction bases not matched to a gene: 8. The length of the CDR3 is 14 residues. The CDR3 DNA sequence: TGTGCCAGCAGCACGGGACAGGGTTTCGCCGAGCAGTACTTC. Protein: CASSTGQGFAEQYF.

The V call is TRBV5-1, the J call TRBJ2-3; D is unclear. Germline lookup yields CDR1 SGHRS and CDR2 YFSETQ. V was shortened by 2 bases and J by 1 base, with 5 bases between the two germline ends. The CDR3 loop spans 13 amino acids. In DNA form, the CDR3 reads TGCGCCAGCAGCTTCCAGGGCACAGATACGCAGTATTTT. As protein: CASSFQGTDTQYF.

This clone occurred once. J is TRBJ2-2 and V is TRBV7-2, with D possibly being TRBD2 (5 bases). V was cut by 2 bases and J by 0 bases, with 10 bases left in between. Germline V gene sequence: CDR1 SGHTA, CDR2 FQGNSA. This CDR3 is 16 amino acids long. This CDR3 reads CASSLKGLPNTGELFF. The CDR3 DNA follows: TGTGCCAGCAGCTTAAAAGGACTTCCGAACACCGGGGAGCTGTTTTTT.

The chain couples TRBV27 to TRBJ2-7, with D tentatively TRBD1 (6 bases). This CDR3 region has 12 residues. V lost 6 bases and J lost 2, with 8 bases in between. Looked up from germline, CDR1 is MNHEY and CDR2 is SMNVEV (reference sequence). The CDR3 DNA is TGTGCCAGCAGCGAGGGGGCCTACGAGCAGTACTTC. It codes for CASSEGAYEQYF.

The rearrangement links TRBV11-2 to TRBJ1-6; D not resolved. The length of the CDR3 is 14 residues. V gave up 5 bases and J gave up 10 bases, with 15 bases separating them. Germline values: CDR1 SGHAT, CDR2 FQNNGV. CDR3 region: CASSRVAYESPLHF. The DNA of the CDR3 is TGTGCCAGCAGCCGCGTGGCGTATGAATCACCCCTCCACTTT.

This clone was counted between two and nine times. The V gene is TRBV6-5, the J gene TRBJ1-4; D is possibly TRBD1 (5 bases). The CDR3 runs to 15 residues. CDR1 and CDR2 (germline): MNHEY, SVGAGI. With 6 bases removed from V and 5 bases from J, the gap between germline ends came to 16 bases. In DNA, the CDR3 is TGTGCCAGCAGACCGGCCCGGCAGGGCAATGAAAAACTGTTTTTT. Protein product: CASRPARQGNEKLFF.

This clone was detected only once. The CDR3 DNA is TGTGCCAGCAGCACGACGAACACTGAAGCTTTCTTT. Translating gives CASSTTNTEAFF. The chain is built from TRBV9 and TRBJ1-1; D remains unclear. The CDR3 sequence is 12 residues long. The V end was cut by 4 bases, the J end by 1 base, with 5 bases between. Germline values: CDR1 SGDLS, CDR2 YYNGEE.

The chain links TRBV24-1 to TRBJ1-2, with 8 nucleotides matching TRBD1. Germline V gene data show CDR1 as KGHDR and CDR2 as SFDVKD. The J segment lost 4 bases and the V segment lost 2 bases, leaving 8 bases of the junction unmatched. The CDR3 runs to 16 residues. Here the CDR3 reads CATSDSKQGGAYGYTF. The DNA for the CDR3 is TGTGCCACCAGTGATTCCAAACAGGGGGGGGCCTATGGCTACACCTTC.